This TCR beta chain was documented in a study of cytomegalovirus exposure and HLA in healthy donors. Vbeta (60) and Jbeta (13) primers were used in the PCR. The repertoire was sequenced with immunoSEQ multiplex PCR; TCRdb's copy has only in-frame clones and lacks some. The sample includes fewer than 150,000 clones, 74% seen only once; the top ten take 11%. This sequence was found in a woman aged 50 to 60 in good health and CMV-seropositive. Sequenced: PBMCs.

The CDR3 sequence is CASSAGTGGSRNTIYF. In DNA, the CDR3 is TGTGCCAGCAGCGCCGGGACAGGGGGCTCCAGAAACACCATATATTTT. The rearrangement uses TRBV9 and TRBJ1-3; 12 positions match TRBD1. Trimming took 3 bases from V and 5 from J; bases not matched to a gene: 6. Germline lookup yields CDR1 SGDLS and CDR2 YYNGEE. The CDR3 is 16 amino acids.